The 7 T cell receptor beta chains below come from one sample, sequenced in a study of blood T cell repertoires in COVID-19. Some clones are missing from TCRdb's copy, which holds only in-frame ones; the method was immunoSEQ multiplex PCR. Among 20,000 to 25,000 clones listed, roughly 75% were seen once. What was sequenced was peripheral blood. The receptors were gathered from a human donor in a cohort sampled during active or convalescent COVID-19.

The chain employs TRBV6-6 and TRBJ1-6; D might be TRBD1 (6 bases). Trimming took off 7 bases at V and 8 bases at J, with 9 bases between the two ends. The CDR3 is made up of 12 amino acids. CDR1 and CDR2 from the germline V gene are MNHNY and SVGAGI (reference sequence). The CDR3 nucleotides are TGTGCCAGCAAAGGGGGAGATTCACCCCTCCACTTT. This gives the protein CASKGGDSPLHF.

V is TRBV11-2 and J is TRBJ2-5, with 9 nucleotides matching TRBD2. V shed 4 bases and J 5 bases; nucleotides not matched to a gene: 20. The CDR3 length is 19 residues. Looked up from germline, CDR1 is SGHAT and CDR2 is FQNNGV. The CDR3 DNA follows: TGTGCCAGCAGCTCCCTCTCTTCGACTAGCGGTCACCCTCGGGAGACCCAGTACTTC. Translated, it gives CASSSLSSTSGHPRETQYF.

The chain is built from TRBV5-1 and TRBJ1-2; D uncertain. Trimming took 6 bases from V and 8 from J, leaving 26 bases between them. This CDR3 comprises 16 residues. The germline gives CDR1 SGHRS, CDR2 YFSETQ. The DNA of the CDR3 is TGCGCCAGCAATCCGGACCCACTATTCCCTAGGGAGGGCTACACCTTC. It codes for CASNPDPLFPREGYTF.

The V gene is TRBV20-1, the J gene TRBJ2-3; tentative D call: TRBD2 (6 bases). Germline V lookup: CDR1 DFQATT, CDR2 SNEGSKA (reference sequence). The CDR3 loop spans 14 amino acids. V dropped 3 bases and J dropped 0 bases, with 10 bases sitting between them. Written as DNA, the CDR3 is TGCAGTGCTAGTGGGGGGACTAGCACAGATACGCAGTATTTT. Amino acids: CSASGGTSTDTQYF.

This clone is labeled medium-sized. The CDR3 sequence: CASRPYRGNSPLHF. For the CDR3, the DNA is TGTGCCAGCCGCCCGTACAGGGGTAATTCACCCCTCCACTTT. The V call is TRBV28, the J call TRBJ1-6; 7 positions match TRBD1. V gave up 8 bases and J gave up 6 bases; unmatched junction bases: 7. From germline, CDR1 is MDHEN and CDR2 SYDVKM. The CDR3 is 14 amino acids.

The chain joins TRBV4-1 to TRBJ2-3; 9 bases match TRBD2. The CDR3 totals 14 residues. CDR1 is MGHRA, CDR2 YSYEKL, per germline. V gave up 3 bases and J gave up 5 bases; unmatched junction bases: 3. For the CDR3, the DNA is TGCGCCAGCAGCCAGCGGGGGGGCCAAGATACGCAGTATTTT. Protein: CASSQRGGQDTQYF.

Notes on this clone: The CDR3 ends on some other residue instead of the conserved phenylalanine or tryptophan, so this is likely a read error. Because the CDR3's place on the DNA is in doubt, the DNA is left out and the CDR3 is given as listed by TCRdb. The chain combines TRBV2 with TRBJ1-2. From germline, CDR1 is SNHLY and CDR2 FYNNEI. With termini counted, the CDR3 has 13 amino acids. CDR3 residues: CASSLQNWFERGS.